Listed below are T cell receptor beta chains from one sample, sequenced in a study of blood T cell repertoires in COVID-19. Assay: immunoSEQ multiplex PCR; the TCRdb copy retains only in-frame clones and omits some. The sample has 100,000 to 150,000 clones, around 86% seen once. Material for sequencing was peripheral blood. These receptors came from a woman over 75 with acute or convalescent COVID-19. Each CDR3 is given with its conserved first and last residue. A D gene is named only where the DNA matches it firmly. Size values are once, few and many counts, or a class for expanded clones, and some rows have none.

D gene	J gene	clone size	V gene	CDR3 protein	CDR3 DNA
NA	TRBJ2-3	NA	TRBV5-3	CAGEAEGTQYF	TGTGCCGGAGAAGCAGAGGGTACGCAGTATTTT
NA	TRBJ2-6	NA	TRBV7-3	CASSFGGSLGANVLTF	TGTGCCAGCAGCTTCGGGGGTTCCCTTGGGGCCAACGTCCTGACTTTC
TRBD1	TRBJ2-3	NA	TRBV5-6	CASSFAGQGSTDTQYF	TGTGCCAGCAGCTTCGCAGGACAGGGGAGCACAGATACGCAGTATTTT
NA	TRBJ1-4	NA	TRBV7-9	CASSYVAGNEKLFF	TGTGCCAGCAGCTATGTAGCAGGGAATGAAAAACTGTTTTTT
NA	TRBJ1-6	few	TRBV20-1	CSASNGALHF	TGCAGTGCTAGTAACGGGGCCCTCCACTTT
NA	TRBJ2-2	few	TRBV9	CASSTENTGELFF	TGTGCCAGCAGCACAGAGAACACCGGGGAGCTGTTTTTT
TRBD1	TRBJ2-2	NA	TRBV5-6	CASSLPRGRAKSTGELFF	TGTGCCAGCAGCTTGCCCAGGGGGCGCGCAAAGTCCACCGGGGAGCTGTTTTTT
TRBD1	TRBJ1-2	NA	TRBV27	CASRQGNYGYTF	TGTGCCAGTAGACAGGGAAACTATGGCTACACCTTC
TRBD1	TRBJ2-6	NA	TRBV18	CASSRNQGASGANVLTF	TGTGCCAGCTCACGCAATCAGGGGGCGTCTGGGGCCAACGTCCTGACTTTC
TRBD1	TRBJ1-1	NA	TRBV2	CASISRRAGGDTEAFF	TGTGCCAGCATAAGTCGGCGCGCAGGGGGCGATACTGAAGCTTTCTTT
TRBD1	TRBJ2-1	NA	TRBV9	CASSNPGQAYNEQFF	TGTGCCAGCAGCAACCCGGGACAGGCCTACAATGAGCAGTTCTTC
NA	TRBJ2-2	NA	TRBV9	CASSPGMGGLSGELFF	TGTGCCAGCAGCCCAGGTATGGGGGGGCTTTCCGGGGAGCTGTTTTTT
NA	TRBJ1-2	NA	TRBV18	CASSPGFEGSYGYTF	TGTGCCAGCTCACCAGGATTCGAGGGCTCCTATGGCTACACCTTC
NA	TRBJ1-3	NA	TRBV3-1/TRBV3-2	CASSSYQESYGNTIYF	TGTGCCAGCAGCTCCTACCAAGAATCGTACGGAAACACCATATATTTT
NA	TRBJ2-2	NA	TRBV3-1/TRBV3-2	CASSRSRELFF	TGTGCCAGCAGCCGTAGCCGGGAGCTGTTTTTT
NA	TRBJ1-2	NA	TRBV28	CASSFGLDYGYTF	TGTGCCAGCAGTTTCGGACTGGACTATGGCTACACCTTC
NA	TRBJ2-5	NA	TRBV19	CASSAQGSETQYF	TGTGCCAGTAGTGCACAGGGTTCCGAGACCCAGTACTTC
NA	TRBJ2-2	NA	TRBV18	CASSPRSGELFF	TGTGCCAGCTCACCACGGAGCGGGGAGCTGTTTTTT
NA	TRBJ1-2	NA	TRBV5-4	CASFRVEGYGYTF	TGTGCCTCATTCCGGGTGGAGGGATATGGCTACACCTTC
NA	TRBJ1-1	NA	TRBV19	CASMKTGDTEAFF	TGTGCCAGTATGAAGACGGGGGACACTGAAGCTTTCTTT
TRBD2	TRBJ2-7	NA	TRBV6-4	CASSDLLAGGPIRVNEQYF	TGTGCCAGCAGTGACCTATTAGCGGGGGGGCCGATTCGGGTCAACGAGCAGTACTTC
TRBD1	TRBJ1-3	NA	TRBV18	CASSPPGQGTGNTIYF	TGTGCCAGCTCACCACCGGGACAGGGGACTGGAAACACCATATATTTT
NA	TRBJ2-3	NA	TRBV6-5	CASSYSSGTDTQYF	TGTGCCAGCAGTTACAGTAGCGGCACAGATACGCAGTATTTT
TRBD1	TRBJ2-2	NA	TRBV28	CASSPGGRTGELFF	TGTGCCAGCAGCCCAGGGGGTCGCACCGGGGAGCTGTTTTTT
TRBD1	TRBJ2-5	NA	TRBV2	CASGGQGGFETQYF	TGTGCCAGCGGTGGACAGGGGGGTTTTGAGACCCAGTACTTC
NA	TRBJ2-3	NA	TRBV5-1	CASSLWGLSTDTQYF	TGCGCCAGCAGCTTGTGGGGACTGAGCACAGATACGCAGTATTTT
NA	TRBJ1-2	NA	TRBV2	CASSERGFSYGYTF	TGTGCCAGCAGTGAAAGGGGTTTCAGCTATGGCTACACCTTC
NA	TRBJ2-5	NA	TRBV6-4	CASSPQPDQETQYF	TGTGCCAGCAGCCCACAGCCGGACCAAGAGACCCAGTACTTC
TRBD1	TRBJ1-1	NA	TRBV7-3	CASSPGGTGLGEAFF	TGTGCCAGCAGCCCCGGGGGGACAGGTCTTGGGGAAGCTTTCTTT
NA	TRBJ1-2	NA	TRBV19	CASRVGAGGYTF	TGTGCCAGTAGGGTGGGGGCCGGCGGCTACACCTTC
NA	TRBJ1-5	NA	TRBV6-5	CASRTEHQPQHF	TGTGCCAGCAGGACAGAACATCAGCCCCAGCATTTT
NA	TRBJ1-5	few	TRBV6-5	CASSRDSYSNQPQHF	TGTGCCAGCAGCCGCGACAGCTATAGCAATCAGCCCCAGCATTTT
NA	TRBJ1-1	NA	TRBV5-1	CASSLRGSGTEAFF	TGCGCCAGCAGCTTGAGGGGGTCTGGCACTGAAGCTTTCTTT
TRBD1	TRBJ1-1	NA	TRBV28	CASSYRGGGNTEAFF	TGTGCCAGCAGTTACAGGGGTGGAGGGAACACTGAAGCTTTCTTT